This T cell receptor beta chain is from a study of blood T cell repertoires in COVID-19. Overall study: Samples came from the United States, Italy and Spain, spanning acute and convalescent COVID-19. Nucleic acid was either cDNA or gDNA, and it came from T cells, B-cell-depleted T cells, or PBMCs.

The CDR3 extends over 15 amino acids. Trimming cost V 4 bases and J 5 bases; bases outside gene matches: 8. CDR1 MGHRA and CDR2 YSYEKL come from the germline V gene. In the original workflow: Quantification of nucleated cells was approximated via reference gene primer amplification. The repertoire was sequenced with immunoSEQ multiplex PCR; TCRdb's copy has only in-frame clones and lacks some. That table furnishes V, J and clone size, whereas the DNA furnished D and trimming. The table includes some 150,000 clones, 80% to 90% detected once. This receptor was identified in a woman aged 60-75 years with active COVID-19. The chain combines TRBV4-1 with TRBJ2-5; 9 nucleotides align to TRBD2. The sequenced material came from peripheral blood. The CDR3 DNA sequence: TGCGCCAGCAGCCTCTTAGCGGGAGTGGGGGAGACCCAGTACTTC. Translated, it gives CASSLLAGVGETQYF.